This section outlines one TCR beta chain sequence together with its context. The data stem from a study of radiation and T cells in renal cell carcinoma. Some clones are missing from TCRdb's copy, which holds only in-frame ones; the method was immunoSEQ multiplex PCR. The sample yields about 130,000 clones, around nine tenths seen once. V dropped 0 bases and J dropped 1; count of bases not matched to a gene: 6. The V gene's germline CDR1 is SGDLS and CDR2 YYNGEE. The CDR3 loop spans 17 amino acids. Time point here: baseline pretreatment blood. Treatment defined: 15 Gy SBRT to primary tumor, nephrectomy 4 weeks later. Blood was sampled at baseline, 2 weeks and 4 weeks after SBRT. Clear cell pathology was present in this patient's renal cell carcinoma.

V gene TRBV9 combines with J gene TRBJ2-3, with TRBD2 matching over 9 bases. The TCR comes from a woman aged 45 to 65 with renal cell carcinoma. Source: blood, taken from a patient whose treatment included radiotherapy and nephrectomy. The CDR3 sequence is CASSVDPLAGGTDTQYF. As DNA, the CDR3 is TGTGCCAGCAGCGTAGACCCTTTAGCGGGGGGCACAGATACGCAGTATTTT.